These 26 T cell receptor beta chains came from one sample sequenced in a study of blood T cell repertoires in COVID-19. The table came from immunoSEQ multiplex PCR; TCRdb's copy has only in-frame clones and leaves some out. This sample carries some 450,000 clones, over 85% of them seen once, and the ten largest clones take roughly 0.78%. Sequenced material: peripheral blood. Source of these receptors: a man younger than 35 with COVID-19, enrolled during active disease.

The rearrangement uses TRBV11-3 and TRBJ2-5; 11 bases are shared with TRBD1. The CDR3 has 15 residues. V lost 5 bases to trimming and J lost 5 bases; unmatched junction nucleotides: 7. Germline V CDR1 and CDR2: SGHNT, YENEEA. The DNA for the CDR3 is TGTGCCAGCAGCACCGGGACAGGGGGTGGGGAGACCCAGTACTTC. Encoded protein: CASSTGTGGGETQYF.

The chain carries TRBV11-2 and TRBJ2-7, with 11 bases lining up with TRBD1. V was pared by 5 bases and J by 7 bases, with 13 bases of the junction left unmatched. The CDR3 has 16 residues. Germline CDR1 SGHAT, CDR2 FQNNGV. CDR3: CASSKGQGAPSVEQYF. In nucleotides, the CDR3 is TGTGCCAGCAGCAAAGGACAGGGGGCGCCGTCGGTAGAGCAGTACTTC.

The gene calls are TRBV3-1 (or the pseudogene TRBV3-2) and TRBJ2-5; D is undetermined. Germline CDR1 reads LGHDT; CDR2 reads YNNKEL (reference sequence). This CDR3 has 14 residues. Trimming removed 1 base from V and 3 bases from J, with 9 bases in between. The CDR3 sequence is CASSQGWQKETQYF. The CDR3, as DNA: TGTGCCAGCAGCCAAGGATGGCAGAAAGAGACCCAGTACTTC.

V is TRBV2 and J is TRBJ2-3; 11 nucleotides agree with TRBD2. Unmatched junction bases numbered 10, after V lost 5 bases and J lost 6 bases. Germline assignment: CDR1 SNHLY and CDR2 FYNNEI. This CDR3 is 16 amino acids long. As DNA, the CDR3 is TGTGCCAGCAGTTCCTTAGCGGGGGGGCCGGCGGATACGCAGTATTTT. Protein: CASSSLAGGPADTQYF.

The J gene is TRBJ2-3, the V gene TRBV11-2, with 7 positions matching TRBD1. The CDR3 runs to 15 residues. With 3 bases clipped from V and 2 bases from J, the junction kept 5 bases outside the gene matches. Germline V CDR1 and CDR2: SGHAT, FQNNGV. In DNA, the CDR3 is TGTGCCAGCAGCTTCGATGAGGGGGCCACAGATACGCAGTATTTT. It translates to CASSFDEGATDTQYF.

The CDR3 DNA sequence: TGTGCCAGCAGCTTCGGGGGAGGCACAGATACGCAGTATTTT. Encoded protein: CASSFGGGTDTQYF. This rearrangement joins TRBV7-3 to TRBJ2-3; maybe TRBD2 (6 bases). Trimming removed 3 bases at V and 1 base at J, with 8 bases between. Germline CDR1 reads SGHTA; CDR2 reads FQGTGA. The CDR3 totals 14 residues.

The genes are TRBV30 and TRBJ2-3; possibly TRBD2 for D (6 bases). Germline lookup yields CDR1 GTSNPN and CDR2 SVGIG (reference sequence). V dropped 0 bases and J dropped 0 bases, with 10 bases sitting between them. The CDR3 has 15 residues. The CDR3, as DNA: TGTGCCTGGAGTGTTTCAGGGACTAGCACAGATACGCAGTATTTT. Its protein is CAWSVSGTSTDTQYF. The entire variable domain, with the rest obtained from reference TRBV30 and TRBJ2-3, is as follows: SQTIHQWPATLVQPVGSPLSLECTVEGTSNPNLYWYRQAAGRGLQLLFYSVGIGQISSEVPQNLSASRPQDRQFILSSKKLLLSDSGFYLCAWSVSGTSTDTQYFGPGTRLTVL.

The chain uses TRBV19 and TRBJ2-1; D might be TRBD1 (6 bases). The CDR3 length is 15 residues. Deletions cut 5 bases from V and 3 bases from J, with 14 bases between. Germline-derived CDR1 and CDR2 are LNHDA and SQIVND (reference sequence). The CDR3, as DNA: TGTGCCAGTAGTTTTGTTATGGGACACTACAATGAGCAGTTCTTC. Amino acid sequence: CASSFVMGHYNEQFF.

The chain recombines TRBV5-8 with TRBJ1-5; perhaps TRBD1 as D (6 bases). The CDR3 runs 20 residues. Deletions cut 4 bases from V and 0 bases from J, with 26 bases between. Germline V CDR1 and CDR2: SGHTS, YDEGEE. The CDR3 protein is CASSTNRKTGTLYSNQPQHF. The CDR3 DNA sequence: TGTGCCAGCAGCACAAACCGGAAAACCGGGACACTATATAGCAATCAGCCCCAGCATTTT.

V usage is TRBV6-1 and J usage is TRBJ2-5; 10 nucleotides match TRBD2. The germline V gene has CDR1 MNHNS and CDR2 SASEGT. The trim removed 2 bases at V and 5 bases at J, leaving 8 bases unmatched. CDR3 length: 16 residues. In nucleotides, the CDR3 is TGTGCCAGCAGTGAACAATTAGCGGGAGGTATGGAGACCCAGTACTTC. Amino acid sequence: CASSEQLAGGMETQYF.

Points on this clone: Other nucleotide sequences in the sample specify the same CDR3. The chain uses TRBV19 and TRBJ1-1; D is ambiguous. CDR1 LNHDA and CDR2 SQIVND come from the germline V gene (reference sequence). The V end was cut by 3 bases, the J end by 0 bases, with 8 bases between. The CDR3 covers 14 residues. CDR3 bases: TGTGCCAGTAGTATTCGAGGGTTGAACACTGAAGCTTTCTTT. Protein product: CASSIRGLNTEAFF.

The CDR3 spells CASSIDRPGELFF. The CDR3, as DNA: TGTGCCAGTAGTATAGACAGGCCCGGGGAGCTGTTTTTT. The chain combines TRBV19 with TRBJ2-2; no reliable D call. This CDR3 contains 13 residues. The V end lost 0 bases, the J end lost 6 bases, and 5 bases lay between the germline ends. From germline, CDR1 is LNHDA and CDR2 SQIVND (reference sequence).

The chain combines TRBV5-4 with TRBJ2-2; the match to TRBD1 covers 8 bases. From germline, CDR1 is SGHNT and CDR2 YYREEE (reference sequence). Trimming cost V 4 bases and J 0 bases; bases outside gene matches: 5. There are 16 residues in the CDR3. CDR3 nucleotides: TGTGCCAGCAGCACCTTACAGGGGGCGAACACCGGGGAGCTGTTTTTT. Its protein is CASSTLQGANTGELFF.

The CDR3 nucleotides are TGTGCCAGCTCACCCGCGGCTATGACCCACAATGAGCAGTTCTTC. Translation: CASSPAAMTHNEQFF. The chain couples TRBV18 to TRBJ2-1; no definite D call. CDR1 and CDR2 (germline): KGHSH, LQKENI. Trimming removed 3 bases from V and 5 bases from J, with 14 bases in between. CDR3 length equals 15 residues.

About this clone: Other DNA sequences in this sample translate to the same CDR3. The rearrangement joins TRBV18 to TRBJ1-1; 7 bases fit TRBD1. This CDR3 spans 14 amino acids. Germline V lookup: CDR1 KGHSH, CDR2 LQKENI. The V and J ends lost 3 bases and 2 bases, in that order; junction bases with no gene match: 3. In DNA, the CDR3 is TGTGCCAGCTCACCGGGACAGAGAAACACTGAAGCTTTCTTT. It translates to CASSPGQRNTEAFF. Full variable domain (outside the CDR3, taken from reference TRBV18 and TRBJ1-1): NAGVMQNPRHLVRRRGQEARLRCSPMKGHSHVYWYRQLPEEGLKFMVYLQKENIIDESGMPKERFSAEFPKEGPSILRIQQVVRGDSAAYFCASSPGQRNTEAFFGQGTRLTVV.

This chain links TRBV24-1 with TRBJ1-5; 8 nucleotides line up with TRBD1. There are 15 residues in the CDR3. Germline assignment: CDR1 KGHDR and CDR2 SFDVKD. The ends lost 5 bases at V and 4 bases at J; junction bases unmatched: 6. CDR3 protein: CATSGSGTGNQPQHF. The CDR3 DNA follows: TGTGCCACCAGTGGCTCCGGGACAGGTAATCAGCCCCAGCATTTT.

Turning to this clone: Other DNA sequences in this specimen translate into the identical CDR3. This chain connects TRBV18 to TRBJ2-1, with TRBD1 as a possible D gene (7 bases). Germline V gene sequence: CDR1 KGHSH, CDR2 LQKENI. Trimming left V 3 bases short and J 6 bases short, with 9 bases between. The CDR3 loop spans 13 amino acids. The chain's CDR3 is CASSPQGGNEQFF. The CDR3 DNA reads as TGTGCCAGCTCACCGCAGGGGGGCAATGAGCAGTTCTTC.

V gene TRBV5-1 combines with J gene TRBJ1-6; TRBD1 agrees at 9 bases. Losses at the gene ends were 3 bases for V and 5 bases for J; bases not matched to a gene: 3. Germline assignment: CDR1 SGHRS and CDR2 YFSETQ. The CDR3 contains 15 residues. DNA for the CDR3: TGCGCCAGCAGCTCAGGGACAGGGAATAATTCACCCCTCCACTTT. It codes for CASSSGTGNNSPLHF.

The chain employs TRBV12-5 and TRBJ1-3; D is unresolved. The V end was cut by 2 bases, the J end by 0 bases, with 8 bases between. The germline V gene encodes CDR1 LGHNT and CDR2 FRNRAP. The CDR3 is 15 amino acids. This chain's CDR3 is CASGLFRSSGNTIYF. The CDR3 DNA reads TGTGCTAGTGGTTTGTTTAGGAGCTCTGGAAACACCATATATTTT.

This clone was seen a single time. The chain couples TRBV7-6 to TRBJ2-6; D perhaps matches TRBD1 (6 bases). CDR3 length: 15 amino acids. V dropped 5 bases and J dropped 4 bases, with 12 bases sitting between them. Germline CDR1 SGHVS, CDR2 FNYEAQ. The CDR3 region is CASSPRGSGANVLTF. CDR3 nucleotides: TGTGCCAGCAGCCCCAGGGGATCCGGGGCCAACGTCCTGACTTTC.

The V and J genes are TRBV7-9 and TRBJ1-2; D unresolved. Trimming pared 3 bases from V and 6 bases from J, leaving 11 bases between. The CDR3 has 13 residues. CDR1 is SEHNR, CDR2 FQNEAQ, per germline (reference sequence). The CDR3 here is CASSFETSNGYTF. CDR3 nucleotide sequence: TGTGCCAGCAGCTTCGAGACATCGAATGGCTACACCTTC.

V and J are TRBV7-2 and TRBJ2-1, with a weak D call TRBD1 (6 bases). The CDR3 consists of 16 residues. The V and J ends lost 1 base and 2 bases respectively, with 12 bases between them. From germline, CDR1 is SGHTA and CDR2 FQGNSA. The CDR3: CASSLVWGLTYNEQFF. In DNA, the CDR3 is TGTGCCAGCAGCTTAGTTTGGGGGCTAACCTACAATGAGCAGTTCTTC.

The rearrangement uses TRBV2 and TRBJ1-2, with TRBD1 identical over 7 bases. The germline CDR1 and CDR2 sequences are SNHLY and FYNNEI. The CDR3 covers 16 residues. V shed 8 bases and J 2 bases; nucleotides not matched to a gene: 14. The CDR3 loop is CASPQGISLGNYGYTF. Written as DNA, the CDR3 is TGTGCCAGCCCACAGGGGATAAGCCTCGGGAACTATGGCTACACCTTC.

This rearrangement joins TRBV7-2 to TRBJ2-3; the match to TRBD2 covers 9 bases. There are 14 residues in the CDR3. Germline V gene sequence: CDR1 SGHTA, CDR2 FQGNSA. V lost 5 bases, J lost 6 bases, and 6 bases stayed unmatched. CDR3 nucleotides: TGTGCCAGCAGCGCGCGGGGGGGATTGGATACGCAGTATTTT. Translating it yields CASSARGGLDTQYF.

V and J are TRBV6-2 or TRBV6-3 and TRBJ2-2; D is perhaps TRBD2 (6 bases). Trimming left V 4 bases short and J 2 bases short, with 11 bases between. The germline CDR1 and CDR2 sequences are MNHEY and SVGEGT. This CDR3 spans 15 amino acids. DNA of the CDR3: TGTGCCAGCAGTTTGGAGGGTGGAAACACCGGGGAGCTGTTTTTT. The encoded protein is CASSLEGGNTGELFF.

CDR3 coding DNA: TGCGCCAGCAGCTTGGCAGGGACAAAACGTCCCTGGCAGTACTTC. It translates to CASSLAGTKRPWQYF. The chain combines TRBV5-1 with TRBJ2-7, with a weak D call TRBD1 (6 bases). CDR1 and CDR2 (germline): SGHRS, YFSETQ. V dropped 0 bases and J dropped 9 bases, with 19 bases sitting between them. The CDR3 totals 15 residues.